This TCR beta chain emerged from a study of blood T cells in healthy people across ages. Study-level points and caveats: Considered underestimates were the diversity estimates obtained from one million T cells. Among long-lived donors, naive CD4+ cells were more numerous and diversity higher than in aged donors.

Each individual donor underwent a draw of ten milliliters of peripheral blood. RNA extraction gave at least 5.5 micrograms of total RNA per sample. A note on this clonotype: Its specificity is not known.

The second PCR ran about 6 to 12 cycles with a sample-barcoded 5' primer and J-beta primers. From the 5' RACE reads, TCRdb called clonotypes with MiXCR, one entry per CDR3 protein. The table shows over 1,300,000 distinct CDR3 sequences, with 59% occurring only once. The CDR3 totals 16 residues. The germline V gene encodes CDR1 ENHRY and CDR2 SYGVKD. V shed 6 bases, J shed 1 base, and the junction held 4 bases outside the gene matches. The TCR sequence derives from a man aged 18-30 years in good health. V and J are TRBV10-3 and TRBJ2-5; 14 bases are shared with TRBD2. Sequencing was carried out using blood. CDR3 nucleotide sequence: TGTGCCATCAGAGGGGGACTAGCGGGAGCCCAAGAGACCCAGTACTTC. Translation: CAIRGGLAGAQETQYF.